This is a list of T cell receptor beta chains from one sample in a study of T cell changes during pregnancy in multiple sclerosis. Some clones are missing from TCRdb's copy, which holds only in-frame ones; the method was immunoSEQ multiplex PCR. Found here are 95,000 to 100,000 clones, 92% of them singletons; the top ten hold roughly 2.1%. The sample consisted of peripheral blood, taken after pregnancy. Receptors originate from a female donor in good health, enrolled as a control in a pregnancy study. CDR3s include the opening cysteine and the closing phenylalanine or tryptophan. Each record gives: V gene, J gene, clone size, D gene, CDR3 DNA, CDR3 protein. The D gene is left open where the match is weak. The size entry is marked missing in some rows and otherwise reads once, few, many or a size class.

TRBV2	TRBJ1-1	-	-	TGTGCCAGCACCCAGCGAAGGCCTAACACTGAAGCTTTCTTT	CASTQRRPNTEAFF
TRBV6-5	TRBJ1-2	once	-	TGTGCCAGCTCGCCCTGGCCATCCTATGGCTACACCTTC	CASSPWPSYGYTF
TRBV28	TRBJ1-4	-	TRBD1	TGTGCCAGCGTTTCTCTTGAAGGGGGCATTAATGAAAAACTGTTTTTT	CASVSLEGGINEKLFF
TRBV7-2	TRBJ2-5	-	-	TGTGCCAGCAGCTCATTGGCTAGTCGGGAGACCCAGTACTTC	CASSSLASRETQYF
TRBV19	TRBJ1-4	once	TRBD1	TGTGCCAGTAGTTCCGACAGGGGCATCGGAGACGAAAAACTGTTTTTT	CASSSDRGIGDEKLFF
TRBV27	TRBJ1-1	many	-	TGTGCCAGTTCCAGGGGCACTGAAGCTTTCTTT	CASSRGTEAFF
TRBV6-6	TRBJ2-2	once	TRBD1	TGTGCCAGCACAGGACCGAGGGGGCTTGCCGGGGAGCTGTTTTTT	CASTGPRGLAGELFF
TRBV7-8	TRBJ2-1	-	-	TGTGCCAGCATTGGGGCAAATGAGCAGTTCTTC	CASIGANEQFF
TRBV5-1	TRBJ1-5	-	-	TGCGCCAGCAGCTTGGGTGAACGGCAGCCCCAGCATTTT	CASSLGERQPQHF
TRBV7-8	TRBJ1-1	-	-	TGTGCCAGCAGCCCGCACGGGTCTCGTGGCACTGAAGCTTTCTTT	CASSPHGSRGTEAFF
TRBV19	TRBJ2-3	-	-	TGTGCCAGTAGTATAATCAATTGGGGCGGCACAGATACGCAGTATTTT	CASSIINWGGTDTQYF
TRBV18	TRBJ2-7	-	TRBD2	TGTGCCAGCTCAGGACAGGGCGGGACTAGCGCCGAGCAGTACTTC	CASSGQGGTSAEQYF
TRBV5-6	TRBJ2-5	-	-	TGTGCCAGCAGCTTAGGTCAGGAAGAGACCCAGTACTTC	CASSLGQEETQYF
TRBV27	TRBJ2-1	-	-	TGTGCCAGCACCCGAAGCCCAAGCTCCTACAATGAGCAGTTCTTC	CASTRSPSSYNEQFF
TRBV6-5	TRBJ2-7	-	-	TGTGCCAGCAAAGCGACAGTTAACTACGAGCAGTACTTC	CASKATVNYEQYF
TRBV5-1	TRBJ2-2	-	TRBD2	TGCGCCAGCAGCTTATCCGGGACTAGCGGGGAGCTGTTTTTT	CASSLSGTSGELFF
TRBV6-5	TRBJ2-7	once	TRBD1	TGTGCCAGCAGTTATTCGCCTCCGGGACAGGGGAGCGAGCAGTACTTC	CASSYSPPGQGSEQYF
TRBV6-5	TRBJ2-7	-	TRBD1	TGTGCCAGCAGTGGGACAGGGCTCTCCTACGAGCAGTACTTC	CASSGTGLSYEQYF
TRBV19	TRBJ1-6	-	-	TGTGCCAGTAGTATGGACACGGTGAATTCACCCCTCCACTTT	CASSMDTVNSPLHF
TRBV28	TRBJ1-2	-	-	TGTGCCAGCAGTAGAACACAACCACCTTATGGCTACACCTTC	CASSRTQPPYGYTF
TRBV4-2	TRBJ2-1	-	TRBD2	TGTGCCAGCAGCCCTCAGGATGGACTAGCGGAGGGTGAGCAGTTCTTC	CASSPQDGLAEGEQFF
TRBV25-1	TRBJ1-1	few	-	TGTGCCAGCCGACCCCAGGGCCGGGGGGGTAACACTGAAGCTTTCTTT	CASRPQGRGGNTEAFF
TRBV5-6	TRBJ2-1	-	-	TGTGCCAGCAGCCAAAACTACTATGAGCAGTTCTTC	CASSQNYYEQFF
TRBV13	TRBJ1-2	-	TRBD1	TGTGCCAGCAGCACAACTTCGACAGGGGTTAATGGCTACACCTTC	CASSTTSTGVNGYTF
TRBV19	TRBJ2-7	-	TRBD1	TGTGCCAGTAGTATCCGTCCAGGGGGCAGGTACGAGCAGTACTTC	CASSIRPGGRYEQYF
TRBV19	TRBJ2-7	-	-	TGTGCCAGTAGTCCATGGACAGCCTCCTACGAGCAGTACTTC	CASSPWTASYEQYF
TRBV18	TRBJ1-1	-	-	TGTGCCAGCTCACCAACCGGAGGGGTTACTGAAGCTTTCTTT	CASSPTGGVTEAFF
TRBV6-5	TRBJ1-1	-	-	TGTGCCAGCAGTTACTCACCAGGGGAGAGGACTGAAGCTTTCTTT	CASSYSPGERTEAFF
TRBV6-1	TRBJ1-5	-	TRBD1	TGTGCCAGCAGTCACGGACAGGGGAATAATCAGCCCCAGCATTTT	CASSHGQGNNQPQHF
TRBV19	TRBJ1-2	-	-	TGTGCCAGTAGTGGCCTGAGGTATGGCTACACCTTC	CASSGLRYGYTF
TRBV7-9	TRBJ2-7	-	TRBD1	TGTGCCAGCAGCTTTCAGGGGGAGTACTTC	CASSFQGEYF
TRBV19	TRBJ1-1	-	TRBD1	TGTGCCAGTAGTATGCCGGACAGGGCCACTGAAGCTTTCTTT	CASSMPDRATEAFF
TRBV6-1	TRBJ2-7	-	-	TGTGCCAGCACGCCTGTAGCGGTCGACCCCTACGAGCAGTACTTC	CASTPVAVDPYEQYF
TRBV4-1	TRBJ2-3	-	-	TGCGCCAGCAGCCGAGCCCCCACAGATACGCAGTATTTT	CASSRAPTDTQYF
TRBV9	TRBJ2-7	-	-	TGTGCCAGCAGCGTAGAGGGACAACCGCTTTACGAGCAGTACTTC	CASSVEGQPLYEQYF
TRBV28	TRBJ1-2	-	-	TGTGCCAGCACCTGGGGCCTCGCGAATGGCTACACCTTC	CASTWGLANGYTF
TRBV9	TRBJ1-4	-	-	TGTGCCAGCAGCGTAGATTCAGGCTCAAAGGGGGAAAAACTGTTTTTT	CASSVDSGSKGEKLFF
TRBV5-5	TRBJ2-1	-	-	TGTGCCAGCAGCTTGGCCACGTCGAGGATCGATGAGCAGTTCTTC	CASSLATSRIDEQFF
TRBV27	TRBJ2-7	-	TRBD1	TGTGCCAGCAGTAAAATCCGGGACAGGCTCGACGAGCAGTACTTC	CASSKIRDRLDEQYF
TRBV10-3	TRBJ2-7	-	TRBD1	TGTGCCATCAGTGGCGAAGGGACAGGGGTTCTCCACGAGCAGTACTTC	CAISGEGTGVLHEQYF
TRBV5-1	TRBJ1-1	-	-	TGCGCCAGCGAAATGCTACCGAACACTGAAGCTTTCTTT	CASEMLPNTEAFF
TRBV10-3	TRBJ1-1	-	TRBD1	TGTGCCATCAGTGACAGGGGGCGAGGGGAAGCTTTCTTT	CAISDRGRGEAFF
TRBV28	TRBJ1-2	-	-	TGTGCCAGCAGTTTAGAGGGTTACATCTATGGCTACACCTTC	CASSLEGYIYGYTF
TRBV6-6	TRBJ2-1	-	-	TGTGCCAGCAGTTCAACCTACAATGAGCAGTTCTTC	CASSSTYNEQFF
TRBV25-1	TRBJ2-7	-	-	TGTGCCAGCAGTCCTGGGCTTGGGTACGAGCAGTACTTC	CASSPGLGYEQYF
TRBV6-1	TRBJ1-2	-	-	TGTGCCAGCAGTGGGACAGCTGGGGGTAACTATGGCTACACCTTC	CASSGTAGGNYGYTF
TRBV7-8	TRBJ2-4	-	TRBD2	TGTGCCAGCAGCTTAGGGGCTAGCGGGACGCCCAAAAACATTCAGTACTTC	CASSLGASGTPKNIQYF
TRBV27	TRBJ1-5	-	-	TGTGCCAGCAGCACAGGTGTCCAGCCCCAGCATTTT	CASSTGVQPQHF
TRBV19	TRBJ1-2	-	-	TGTGCCAGTAATGCGGGGACCGTAAATGGCTACACCTTC	CASNAGTVNGYTF
TRBV6-1	TRBJ2-1	once	-	TGTGCCAGCAGTGAAGCGGCCGGGACTCCGTACAATGAGCAGTTCTTC	CASSEAAGTPYNEQFF
TRBV6-5	TRBJ1-5	once	TRBD1	TGTGCCAGCAGTTTTGGACAGGGGGGCTCGCCCCAGCATTTT	CASSFGQGGSPQHF
TRBV6-1	TRBJ2-4	few	TRBD1	TGTGCCAGCAGTGAAGATGTTACAGGGGGTATCATTCAGTACTTC	CASSEDVTGGIIQYF
TRBV6-1	TRBJ2-7	-	TRBD2	TGTGCCAGCAGTGAAGAGCTAGCGGGGGGGCCACTCCTCTACGAGCAGTACTTC	CASSEELAGGPLLYEQYF
TRBV19	TRBJ1-5	-	TRBD1	TGTGCCAGTAGTATAGACGGCCAGGGGGCCCATCAGCCCCAGCATTTT	CASSIDGQGAHQPQHF
TRBV7-3	TRBJ1-5	-	-	TGTGCCAGCAGCTTAACCGTCTATTATAGCAATCAGCCCCAGCATTTT	CASSLTVYYSNQPQHF